The rows below give T cell receptor beta chains drawn from one sample of a study of blood T cell repertoires in COVID-19. The table came from immunoSEQ multiplex PCR; TCRdb's copy has only in-frame clones and leaves some out. The sample has more than 50,000 clones, 70% to 80% seen once. Input material: peripheral blood. The receptors derive from a woman of 80 years or more with acute or convalescent COVID-19. Both conserved end residues are trimmed from each CDR3. The D gene is left open where the match is weak.

J gene: TRBJ2-3; V gene: TRBV5-8; D gene: TRBD1; CDR3 protein: ASSPRQGEDTQY
J gene: TRBJ1-3; V gene: TRBV2; D gene: NA; CDR3 protein: ASSPNGNTIY
J gene: TRBJ2-3; V gene: TRBV27; D gene: TRBD1; CDR3 protein: ASRSPGSGGRGNTQY
J gene: TRBJ1-6; V gene: TRBV18; D gene: TRBD1; CDR3 protein: ASSPGTVPSPLH
J gene: TRBJ2-5; V gene: TRBV5-1; D gene: NA; CDR3 protein: ASSLTGQSQETQY
J gene: TRBJ2-2; V gene: TRBV18; D gene: NA; CDR3 protein: ASSPPDTGELF
J gene: TRBJ2-7; V gene: TRBV28; D gene: NA; CDR3 protein: ASSFEAGPRGEQY
J gene: TRBJ1-1; V gene: TRBV18; D gene: NA; CDR3 protein: ASSPPNLQGAETEAF
J gene: TRBJ1-5; V gene: TRBV7-9; D gene: NA; CDR3 protein: ASSPDTPIQPQH
J gene: TRBJ1-2; V gene: TRBV5-1; D gene: NA; CDR3 protein: ASSLESNAHGYT
J gene: TRBJ1-1; V gene: TRBV28; D gene: NA; CDR3 protein: ASHLTGGPTEAF
J gene: TRBJ1-1; V gene: TRBV28; D gene: NA; CDR3 protein: ASKGGALLNTEAF
J gene: TRBJ2-5; V gene: TRBV27; D gene: NA; CDR3 protein: ASRLQGGGETQY
J gene: TRBJ1-2; V gene: TRBV5-1; D gene: NA; CDR3 protein: ASSLSGAGYGYT
J gene: TRBJ2-5; V gene: TRBV9; D gene: NA; CDR3 protein: ASSLEGVGHFQETQY
J gene: TRBJ1-5; V gene: TRBV5-5; D gene: NA; CDR3 protein: ASSLSDSTKWPQH
J gene: TRBJ2-7; V gene: TRBV6-5; D gene: TRBD1; CDR3 protein: ASRLDRGPTYEQY
J gene: TRBJ2-3; V gene: TRBV7-9; D gene: TRBD1; CDR3 protein: ASSLGTGAQDTQY
J gene: TRBJ2-7; V gene: TRBV18; D gene: TRBD1; CDR3 protein: ASSPTTGADEQY
J gene: TRBJ2-7; V gene: TRBV28; D gene: NA; CDR3 protein: ASKARQGLYEQY
J gene: TRBJ2-1; V gene: TRBV4-2; D gene: TRBD2; CDR3 protein: ASSPSGSSYNEQF
J gene: TRBJ2-3; V gene: TRBV7-2; D gene: NA; CDR3 protein: ASSLANTQY
J gene: TRBJ1-2; V gene: TRBV3-1/TRBV3-2; D gene: TRBD1; CDR3 protein: ASRGPGTGPPLGGYT
J gene: TRBJ2-3; V gene: TRBV6-5; D gene: NA; CDR3 protein: ASSPPGGDTQY
J gene: TRBJ2-3; V gene: TRBV5-1; D gene: NA; CDR3 protein: ASRGEGTDTQY
J gene: TRBJ1-5; V gene: TRBV30; D gene: TRBD1; CDR3 protein: AWSPRDRGPHQPQH
J gene: TRBJ1-1; V gene: TRBV29-1; D gene: NA; CDR3 protein: SASGGSTEAF
J gene: TRBJ2-1; V gene: TRBV24-1; D gene: TRBD2; CDR3 protein: ATSDSTSGRKSEQF
J gene: TRBJ1-1; V gene: TRBV29-1; D gene: TRBD1; CDR3 protein: SVDLQGANTEAF
J gene: TRBJ1-1; V gene: TRBV18; D gene: NA; CDR3 protein: ASSPLGEGGAF
J gene: TRBJ1-2; V gene: TRBV18; D gene: TRBD1; CDR3 protein: ASSPQRDRSYGYT
J gene: TRBJ1-6; V gene: TRBV18; D gene: NA; CDR3 protein: ASSPAYRLDNSPLH
J gene: TRBJ1-1; V gene: TRBV5-4; D gene: NA; CDR3 protein: ASSLRYGDTEAF
J gene: TRBJ1-2; V gene: TRBV18; D gene: NA; CDR3 protein: ASSPVPYDLRYGYT
J gene: TRBJ1-1; V gene: TRBV12-3/TRBV12-4; D gene: NA; CDR3 protein: ASNQQGWTEAF
J gene: TRBJ1-2; V gene: TRBV14; D gene: TRBD1; CDR3 protein: ASSSIRGPPYGYT
J gene: TRBJ2-7; V gene: TRBV13; D gene: TRBD2; CDR3 protein: ASSLGAGGRSYEQY
J gene: TRBJ1-1; V gene: TRBV5-1; D gene: TRBD1; CDR3 protein: ASSSTGGARVSKAF
J gene: TRBJ1-2; V gene: TRBV5-4; D gene: TRBD1; CDR3 protein: ASSADRSYGYT
J gene: TRBJ2-3; V gene: TRBV15; D gene: TRBD2; CDR3 protein: ATSSPRGAGGVADTQY
J gene: TRBJ1-5; V gene: TRBV19; D gene: TRBD1; CDR3 protein: ASSIPGQGGNQPQH
J gene: TRBJ2-1; V gene: TRBV7-2; D gene: NA; CDR3 protein: ASSFLYNEQF
J gene: TRBJ2-7; V gene: TRBV18; D gene: NA; CDR3 protein: ASSSGVVGYEQY
J gene: TRBJ1-6; V gene: TRBV12-3/TRBV12-4; D gene: TRBD1; CDR3 protein: AGARDSNSPLH
J gene: TRBJ2-1; V gene: TRBV4-1; D gene: NA; CDR3 protein: ASSQDLAATYNEQF
J gene: TRBJ2-7; V gene: TRBV5-1; D gene: TRBD1; CDR3 protein: ASSPEGQAGREQY
J gene: TRBJ1-2; V gene: TRBV28; D gene: TRBD1; CDR3 protein: ASSSGQGAYHGYT